These T cell receptor beta chains were read from a single sample in a study of blood T cell repertoires in COVID-19. Data came from immunoSEQ multiplex PCR; TCRdb stores just in-frame clones and leaves some out. The sample consists of approximately 100,000 clones, roughly 72% of them appearing once. The sequencing input was peripheral blood. The origin of the receptors is an elderly man with acute or convalescent COVID-19. Each CDR3 is given with its conserved first and last residue. A D gene is named only where the DNA matches it firmly. Clone size is given for some rows only: seen once, a few or many times, or a class if the clone is expanded.

V gene	D gene	J gene	clone size	CDR3 DNA	CDR3 protein
TRBV27	TRBD1	TRBJ1-1	-	TGTGCCAGCAGTTTCTCCCGGACAGGTGAAGCTTTCTTT	CASSFSRTGEAFF
TRBV19	TRBD1	TRBJ1-5	-	TGTGCCAGTAGTACAGGGGGGCGAAAGAGCCGCAATCAGCCCCAGCATTTT	CASSTGGRKSRNQPQHF
TRBV28	TRBD2	TRBJ2-3	-	TGTGCCAGCAGTCGGGGGGGCGGCACAGATACGCAGTATTTT	CASSRGGGTDTQYF
TRBV6-5	-	TRBJ2-3	few	TGTGCCAGCAAACAGGGTCACACAGATACGCAGTATTTT	CASKQGHTDTQYF
TRBV9	TRBD1	TRBJ1-2	-	TGTGCCAGCAGCAATGTGGACAGGGGCGGGGTGGGGGGCTACACCTTC	CASSNVDRGGVGGYTF
TRBV7-6	TRBD1	TRBJ2-2	few	TGTGCCAGCAGCCCGGACAGGGTGGGGTCCGGGGAGCTGTTTTTT	CASSPDRVGSGELFF
TRBV15	-	TRBJ2-5	-	TGTGCCACCAGCAATCCGGGATCTGAAGAGACCCAGTACTTC	CATSNPGSEETQYF
TRBV5-6	TRBD2	TRBJ2-3	-	TGTGCCAGCAGCTCCTTGAAAGCGGGAGGTGTAGATACGCAGTATTTT	CASSSLKAGGVDTQYF
TRBV19	-	TRBJ2-4	-	TGTGCCAGTAGTATGTCCGGGATCGGGAGACACATTCAGTACTTC	CASSMSGIGRHIQYF
TRBV9	TRBD1	TRBJ1-6	many	TGTGCCAGCAGCCCCTCCGGGGACAGCATTTCACCCCTCCACTTT	CASSPSGDSISPLHF
TRBV27	-	TRBJ1-4	-	TGTGCCAGCAGTTTATGGGCAGCAACTAATGAAAAACTGTTTTTT	CASSLWAATNEKLFF
TRBV12-3/TRBV12-4	-	TRBJ1-2	-	TGTGCCAGCAGCCCACAGGCTGAGTATGGCTACACCTTC	CASSPQAEYGYTF
TRBV5-6	TRBD2	TRBJ2-1	-	TGTGCCAGCACGGAAACCCAGCGGGATAAGCAGTTCTTC	CASTETQRDKQFF
TRBV7-2	-	TRBJ2-7	-	TGTGCCAGCAGCTTAGGAACTACCGCCTACGAGCAGTACTTC	CASSLGTTAYEQYF
TRBV6-5	TRBD1	TRBJ1-3	-	TGTGCCAGCAGCCGCGGGACAGAAGGAAACACCATATATTTT	CASSRGTEGNTIYF
TRBV5-6	TRBD1	TRBJ2-1	-	TGTGCCAGCAGCTCCCCAGTCCTTTGGGACAGGGGGCACGAGCAGTTCTTC	CASSSPVLWDRGHEQFF
TRBV25-1	-	TRBJ1-6	few	TGTGCCAGCAGTCCAGGCGAGATTTCACCCCTCCACTTT	CASSPGEISPLHF
TRBV2	TRBD1	TRBJ1-6	-	TGTGCCAGCAGGGTACCGGACAGGGAGGGTTCACCCCTCCACTTT	CASRVPDREGSPLHF
TRBV24-1	TRBD2	TRBJ2-1	few	TGTGCCACCAGTGAGGTGAGCGGGAGAAATGAGCAGTTCTTC	CATSEVSGRNEQFF
TRBV28	-	TRBJ1-5	-	TGTGCCAGCAGTTTGGGGGCAAATCAGCCCCAGCATTTT	CASSLGANQPQHF
TRBV7-9	TRBD1	TRBJ1-4	-	TGTGCCAGCAGATCCGGGACAGGGAATGAAAAACTGTTTTTT	CASRSGTGNEKLFF
TRBV27	-	TRBJ1-1	few	TGTGCCAGCAGTTTGCGGGGCACTGAAGCTTTCTTT	CASSLRGTEAFF
TRBV11-3	-	TRBJ2-1	many	TGTGCCAGCAGCTTAGACGCCTCCGGGGGCTACAATGAGCAGTTCTTC	CASSLDASGGYNEQFF
TRBV28	-	TRBJ1-6	-	TGTGCCAGCAGGGGGGCGGCTGATAATTCACCCCTCCACTTT	CASRGAADNSPLHF
TRBV29-1	TRBD2	TRBJ2-7	medium-sized	TGCAGCGTTGGGAGCGGGAGTCGGTCCTACGAGCAGTACTTC	CSVGSGSRSYEQYF
TRBV24-1	TRBD1	TRBJ2-2	-	TGTGCCACCACCGGACAGGGGGCGACCGGGGAGCTGTTTTTT	CATTGQGATGELFF
TRBV27	-	TRBJ2-7	-	TGTGCCAGCAGCCTCAAACCGGGACAGGGCGCTAGCGGGACCTACGAGCAGTACTTC	CASSLKPGQGASGTYEQYF
TRBV5-1	TRBD2	TRBJ2-1	-	TGCGCCAGCACACTAGCGGGAAGAGGCTATGAGCAGTTCTTC	CASTLAGRGYEQFF
TRBV5-5	TRBD1	TRBJ2-3	-	TGTGCCAGCAGCCCCTGGGACAGGGGCATAGATACGCAGTATTTT	CASSPWDRGIDTQYF
TRBV7-3	-	TRBJ2-1	-	TGTGCCAGCAGCGCGGAGGGCGGTGAGCAGTTCTTC	CASSAEGGEQFF
TRBV9	TRBD2	TRBJ2-7	few	TGTGCCAGCAGCCCAGGACTAGCCACCGCGTCCCCCGTACAGTACTTC	CASSPGLATASPVQYF
TRBV28	TRBD1	TRBJ1-2	-	TGTGCCAGCAGTTTAGGGACAGTCTATGGCTACACCTTC	CASSLGTVYGYTF
TRBV20-1	-	TRBJ1-5	few	TGCAGTGCTAGTCTCGGGAGAGATCAGCCCCAGCATTTT	CSASLGRDQPQHF
TRBV28	TRBD1	TRBJ1-3	-	TGTGCCAGCAGTCCCCGCGGCAGGGGGCCTGGAAACACCATATATTTT	CASSPRGRGPGNTIYF
TRBV28	-	TRBJ1-1	-	TGTGCCAGCAGGCCAGGGTTCGGGTTCACTGAAGCTTTCTTT	CASRPGFGFTEAFF
TRBV10-3	TRBD1	TRBJ1-5	-	TGTGCCATCAGTAAAGGACAGGGCGGTCAGCCCCAGCATTTT	CAISKGQGGQPQHF
TRBV19	-	TRBJ1-1	-	TGTGCCAGTAGGGAACCGGAGGCGGGAGCTTTCTTT	CASREPEAGAFF
TRBV10-2	-	TRBJ1-1	-	TGCGCCAGCGTTGGAGGGAAGGTTGAAGCTTTCTTT	CASVGGKVEAFF
TRBV24-1	TRBD1	TRBJ2-3	-	TGTGCCACCACCCAGGGGGCCACCACAGATACGCAGTATTTT	CATTQGATTDTQYF
TRBV6-1	TRBD1	TRBJ2-7	few	TGTGCCAGCAGGGAAGGGACAGGACCCTCCTACGAGCAGTACTTC	CASREGTGPSYEQYF
TRBV5-1	TRBD1	TRBJ1-1	-	TGCGCCAGCAGCCCCGGGACAGGGTACACTGAAGCTTTCTTT	CASSPGTGYTEAFF
TRBV6-5	TRBD1	TRBJ1-1	few	TGTGCCAGCAGGACAGGGGGCGAGGCTGAAGCTTTCTTT	CASRTGGEAEAFF
TRBV5-1	TRBD2	TRBJ2-3	-	TGCGCCAGCAGTCCTAGCGGGAACACAGATACGCAGTATTTT	CASSPSGNTDTQYF
TRBV7-3	TRBD1	TRBJ2-2	-	TGTGCCAGCAGCCTAGGACAGGGAGTCGGGGAGCTGTTTTTT	CASSLGQGVGELFF
TRBV6-5	-	TRBJ1-4	-	TGTGCCAGCAGTTCGATACGGCGGGGATCGGAAAAACTGTTTTTT	CASSSIRRGSEKLFF
TRBV6-5	-	TRBJ2-5	-	TGTGCCAGTAGATGGGGCCTGGAGGGTGAGACCCAGTACTTC	CASRWGLEGETQYF
TRBV6-5	TRBD2	TRBJ2-7	once	TGTGCCAGCAGCCGATTGGCGGGAGGGTTGAACGAGCAGTACTTC	CASSRLAGGLNEQYF
TRBV29-1	-	TRBJ1-2	few	TGCAGCGTAGGAGACGCGGGACCTTCGGGTGGCTACACCTTC	CSVGDAGPSGGYTF
TRBV30	-	TRBJ1-2	-	TGTGCCTGGAGTGTACCCCGGGGGGGGTATGGCTACACCTTC	CAWSVPRGGYGYTF
TRBV11-2	TRBD2	TRBJ2-5	-	TGTGCCAGCAGCCCCTGGCGGGGGGAAGAGACCCAGTACTTC	CASSPWRGEETQYF
TRBV6-5	-	TRBJ2-7	-	TGTGCCAGCAGTTACGGTCGAGGCTACGAGCAGTACTTC	CASSYGRGYEQYF
TRBV29-1	-	TRBJ2-7	-	TGCAGCGTTTCTCGGGGATCCTACGAGCAGTACTTC	CSVSRGSYEQYF
TRBV28	TRBD1	TRBJ2-7	few	TGTGCCAGCAGTTTAGACAGGGGGGAAGAGCAGTACTTC	CASSLDRGEEQYF